What follows is one T cell receptor beta chain and its context. Its antigen is unidentified. This record belongs to a study of cytomegalovirus exposure and HLA in healthy donors. Notes on the study in general: The authors later found HLA-associated TCR beta chains more clonally expanded than equally common others.

The PCR ran on 60 Vbeta and 13 Jbeta primers. Assay used: immunoSEQ multiplex PCR; TCRdb lists only in-frame clones, some missing. Among 110,000 to 150,000 clones listed, almost 80% were seen once. Source material: PBMCs. The receptor was derived from a woman aged 30 to 39 in good health and CMV-seronegative.

The CDR3 protein is CASSQGQSNEKLFF. CDR3 DNA sequence: TGTGCCAGCAGCCAAGGGCAATCTAATGAAAAACTGTTTTTT. The J gene is TRBJ1-4, the V gene TRBV4-2; D remains unclear. The CDR3 loop spans 14 amino acids. Trimming pared 1 base from V and 3 bases from J, leaving 6 bases between. Germline V gene data show CDR1 as LGHNA and CDR2 as YNFKEQ.